Listed below are T cell receptor beta chains from one sample, sequenced in a study of shared clonotypes between healthy human individuals. Here immunoSEQ multiplex PCR was the method, and the copy in TCRdb shows in-frame clones only, minus some. Among about 340,000 clones listed, around 67% were seen once. Sequencing used memory CD4+ T cells sorted from blood. The receptors were gathered from a man aged 25-45 years in good health. The conserved cysteine and the conserved F or W are not part of the CDR3 here. A D gene is named only where the DNA matches it firmly.

V: TRBV27
J: TRBJ2-1
D: TRBD2
CDR3: ASSSPWASGRDEQF

V: TRBV25-1
J: TRBJ1-5
D: TRBD1
CDR3: ASSEDGTGNQPQH

V: TRBV20-1
J: TRBJ2-7
D: TRBD1
CDR3: SATKPGQGI

V: TRBV19
J: TRBJ2-7
D: TRBD2
CDR3: ASSTHRGGTSRTYEQY

V: TRBV4-3
J: TRBJ2-7
D: TRBD1
CDR3: ASSRAGQGIYEQY

V: TRBV5-4
J: TRBJ2-7
D: TRBD2
CDR3: ASSLAGTNLAYEQY

V: TRBV18
J: TRBJ2-7
D: TRBD1
CDR3: ASSGGQGHLYEQY

V: TRBV5-4
J: TRBJ2-3
D: NA
CDR3: ASSRPALHGTDTQY

V: TRBV30
J: TRBJ2-2
D: NA
CDR3: AWSVARGTGELF

V: TRBV5-1
J: TRBJ1-1
D: NA
CDR3: ASSLGVESTEAF

V: TRBV29-1
J: TRBJ2-3
D: TRBD2
CDR3: SASGTTTDTQY

V: TRBV5-4
J: TRBJ2-2
D: TRBD2
CDR3: ASSLYGLAVGTGELF

V: TRBV6-1
J: TRBJ2-1
D: TRBD2
CDR3: ASSETGAGAYNEQF

V: TRBV19
J: TRBJ1-2
D: NA
CDR3: ASRPGELYGYT

V: TRBV5-1
J: TRBJ1-4
D: NA
CDR3: ASSPLASGLTEKLF

V: TRBV27
J: TRBJ2-1
D: NA
CDR3: ASRQFPVNEQF

V: TRBV7-2
J: TRBJ2-3
D: NA
CDR3: ASSFTDTQY

V: TRBV19
J: TRBJ2-7
D: NA
CDR3: ASTTGDYEQY

V: TRBV28
J: TRBJ2-3
D: NA
CDR3: ASSPRPPKADTQY

V: TRBV6-1
J: TRBJ2-3
D: NA
CDR3: ASSDWGASTDTQY

V: TRBV5-1
J: TRBJ1-1
D: NA
CDR3: ASSLGVRAEWAEAF

V: TRBV10-3
J: TRBJ2-1
D: NA
CDR3: AISESSNEQF

V: TRBV30
J: TRBJ1-5
D: TRBD1
CDR3: AWSVPGTVNQPQH

V: TRBV5-5
J: TRBJ2-7
D: TRBD1
CDR3: ASSLGGQGYEQY

V: TRBV7-9
J: TRBJ2-1
D: TRBD1
CDR3: ASTPSLRTGAGYNEQF

V: TRBV25-1
J: TRBJ1-3
D: NA
CDR3: ASSVGGSSGNTIY

V: TRBV28
J: TRBJ1-5
D: NA
CDR3: ASSPFAGSNQPQH

V: TRBV5-6
J: TRBJ2-5
D: NA
CDR3: ASSLGRMEETQY

V: TRBV5-5
J: TRBJ1-1
D: TRBD1
CDR3: ASSRQGAGVEANTEAF

V: TRBV7-3
J: TRBJ2-1
D: TRBD2
CDR3: ASSPRGLAGSLNNEQF

V: TRBV4-2
J: TRBJ2-1
D: TRBD2
CDR3: ASSQDSAGVAQF

V: TRBV30
J: TRBJ2-7
D: TRBD2
CDR3: AWSGTSYEQY

V: TRBV14
J: TRBJ1-3
D: NA
CDR3: ASSQVRTAGNTIY

V: TRBV5-1
J: TRBJ2-3
D: TRBD1
CDR3: ASSITGGDTQY

V: TRBV29-1
J: TRBJ2-4
D: TRBD2
CDR3: SVEVSGGGYRLRNIQY

V: TRBV28
J: TRBJ1-3
D: NA
CDR3: ASSLGPRQHSGNTIY

V: TRBV9
J: TRBJ2-3
D: TRBD2
CDR3: ASSVGSGSGIDTQY

V: TRBV5-1
J: TRBJ1-3
D: NA
CDR3: ASSYQASGHGNTIY

V: TRBV27
J: TRBJ1-1
D: TRBD1
CDR3: ASSLSGTGEAF

V: TRBV7-8
J: TRBJ2-3
D: TRBD1
CDR3: ASSLMVRDRGLHSTDTQY

V: TRBV10-3
J: TRBJ1-1
D: NA
CDR3: AISESWVTEAF

V: TRBV30
J: TRBJ2-7
D: NA
CDR3: AFQGSRSGEQY

V: TRBV7-2
J: TRBJ2-1
D: NA
CDR3: ASSLGDLGAAYNEQF

V: TRBV20-1
J: TRBJ2-7
D: NA
CDR3: RASSGYEQY

V: TRBV19
J: TRBJ1-1
D: TRBD1
CDR3: ASRGTESEAF

V: TRBV6-1
J: TRBJ1-1
D: NA
CDR3: ASTDRLIGSTEAF